Each of the 10 T cell receptor beta chains below was sequenced from the same sample in a study of shared clonotypes between healthy human individuals. Positively selected for CCR7, the CD45RO-negative cells used as naive CD8 cells excluded terminally differentiated effector memory CD45RA+ cells. Method: immunoSEQ multiplex PCR; TCRdb's copy keeps in-frame clones and lacks some. This table has 2 million or so clones, approximately 95% appearing once. Sample: naive CD8+ T cells sorted from blood. These receptors were collected from a man younger than 35 in good health.

The chain employs TRBV6-6 and TRBJ2-7, with 7 nucleotides matching TRBD2. With 6 bases clipped from V and 6 bases from J, the junction kept 11 bases outside the gene matches. The CDR3 extends over 14 amino acids. Germline-derived CDR1 and CDR2 are MNHNY and SVGAGI (reference sequence). The CDR3 sequence is CASSPPREGSEQYF. CDR3 sequence (DNA): TGTGCCAGCAGCCCACCCAGGGAGGGAAGCGAGCAGTACTTC.

The chain couples TRBV18 to TRBJ2-7; 7 nucleotides match TRBD1. V was clipped by 2 bases and J by 0 bases; unmatched bases: 1. The CDR3 runs to 14 residues. The V gene's germline CDR1 is KGHSH and CDR2 LQKENI. The CDR3, as DNA: TGTGCCAGCTCACCAGACAGGGCCTCCTACGAGCAGTACTTC. The encoded protein is CASSPDRASYEQYF. The full variable domain, completed using reference TRBV18 and TRBJ2-7, is NAGVMQNPRHLVRRRGQEARLRCSPMKGHSHVYWYRQLPEEGLKFMVYLQKENIIDESGMPKERFSAEFPKEGPSILRIQQVVRGDSAAYFCASSPDRASYEQYFGPGTRLTVT.

The chain couples TRBV2 to TRBJ2-2, with 15 bases aligning to TRBD2. CDR1 is SNHLY and CDR2 is FYNNEI in the germline V gene. This CDR3 has 19 amino acids. V lost 2 bases to trimming and J lost 3 bases; unmatched junction nucleotides: 7. This chain's CDR3 is CASSETAGTSGGYTGELFF. The CDR3 coding sequence is TGTGCCAGCAGTGAAACTGCGGGGACTAGCGGGGGGTACACCGGGGAGCTGTTTTTT.

This clone occurred once. The chain joins TRBV19 to TRBJ1-2; the D is unclear. V lost 1 base and J 0 bases, leaving 9 bases between the germline ends. Germline CDR1 is LNHDA and CDR2 is SQIVND (reference sequence). CDR3 length equals 15 residues. CDR3 sequence reads: CASSIVGASNYGYTF. The DNA of the CDR3 is TGTGCCAGTAGTATAGTGGGCGCCTCTAACTATGGCTACACCTTC.

Turning to this clone: This specimen includes other DNA sequences encoding the same CDR3. The V and J genes are TRBV6-5 and TRBJ2-1; the match to TRBD1 covers 8 bases. With 8 bases clipped from V and 1 base from J, the junction kept 1 base outside the gene matches. This CDR3 is built from 13 residues. CDR1 and CDR2 from the germline V gene are MNHEY and SVGAGI. The CDR3, as DNA: TGTGCCAGCGGGGACAGGTCCTACAATGAGCAGTTCTTC. It encodes CASGDRSYNEQFF.

This clone appeared once. This chain connects TRBV6-6 to TRBJ2-7, with 8 nucleotides matching TRBD1. V shed 3 bases and J 0 bases; nucleotides not matched to a gene: 4. The germline V gene encodes CDR1 MNHNY and CDR2 SVGAGI (reference sequence). The CDR3 is 15 residues long. The CDR3 is CASSYWDRSSYEQYF. The CDR3 bases are TGTGCCAGCAGTTATTGGGACAGGAGCTCCTACGAGCAGTACTTC.

Notes on this clone: At the DNA level, this CDR3 is encoded by other sequences in the same sample as well. The chain couples TRBV29-1 to TRBJ2-2; no definite D call. Trimming removed 2 bases at V and 0 bases at J, with 4 bases between. CDR1 is SQVTM and CDR2 is ANQGSEA in the germline V gene. CDR3 length: 13 amino acids. CDR3 residues: CSVETANTGELFF. DNA for the CDR3: TGCAGCGTTGAAACAGCGAACACCGGGGAGCTGTTTTTT.

V usage is TRBV7-8 and J usage is TRBJ2-7; 7 positions match TRBD2. The CDR3 spans 14 residues. The junction had 7 bases not matched to a gene; V was cut back by 4 bases and J by 4 bases. The germline gives CDR1 SGHVS, CDR2 FQNEAQ. In DNA form, the CDR3 reads TGTGCCAGCAGCTCCGCGGGAGATGGTTACGAGCAGTACTTC. Amino acid sequence: CASSSAGDGYEQYF.

The V call is TRBV27, the J call TRBJ2-7; TRBD1 might be the D (6 bases). The V end lost 3 bases, the J end lost 2 bases, and 11 bases lay between the germline ends. Germline CDR1 reads MNHEY; CDR2 reads SMNVEV (reference sequence). The CDR3 is made up of 14 amino acids. The CDR3 nucleotides are TGTGCCAGCAGTTTTTTGGGACAAACCTACGAGCAGTACTTC. As protein: CASSFLGQTYEQYF.

The chain joins TRBV5-6 to TRBJ1-5; a weak D match, TRBD1 (5 bases). The V gene's germline CDR1 is SGHDT and CDR2 YYEEEE. Deletions cut 0 bases from V and 6 bases from J, with 16 bases between. The CDR3 consists of 16 residues. The CDR3 DNA sequence: TGTGCCAGCAGCTTGGCCGGGACGGATGGACGTCAGCCCCAGCATTTT. It specifies CASSLAGTDGRQPQHF.